In its sample, the clone carrying this TCR beta chain ranks as medium-sized (0.01 to 0.1%). Its specificity is unknown. This CDR3 is 15 amino acids long. V trimming: 1 base; J trimming: 2 bases; junction bases outside the gene matches: 3. Looked up from germline, CDR1 is LGHNA and CDR2 is YSLEER. This specimen belongs to a study of circulating CD8 cells and anti-PD-1 response in melanoma. Study summary: Complete or partial response defined responders; stable or progressive disease, non-responders.

Four subsets defined by PD-1 and/or TIGIT were sorted from live CD3+CD8+TCRalphabeta+ cells. Regarding the study as a whole: PD-1 and DPOS subsets showed similar, higher clonality than DNEG. Some patients were treatment-naive; others were previously treated. Published repertoire comparisons used only baseline and M1 samples.

Using about 15 ng of total RNA, TCR libraries were made with the QIAseq Immune Repertoire TCR panel. One entry per CDR3 protein, called by TCRdb with MiXCR from the reads. The top ten clones hold around 8.1% of a sample with 1,500 to 2,500 distinct CDR3 sequences, just under 7.5% of them seen once. V usage is TRBV4-3 and J usage is TRBJ2-7; 9 bases agree with TRBD2. Sequenced material: CD8+ T cells from PBMCs, taken at baseline or after one month of anti-PD-1 therapy (not recorded which). This receptor was obtained from a human donor with melanoma. In DNA, the CDR3 is TGCGCCAGCAGCCAAGGCGGGGGGGATACCTACGAGCAGTACTTC. It codes for CASSQGGGDTYEQYF.